Listed here are 12 T cell receptor beta chains from one sample, sequenced in a study of graft-versus-host responses after intestinal transplantation. Their target antigens are unknown. Produced via immunoSEQ multiplex PCR; TCRdb's table is partial and in-frame only. The data show about 110,000 clones, over 85% seen once. The source material was unstimulated CD8+ T cells sorted from spleen or lymph node cells, sampled before intestinal transplant. The source is a human donor who received an intestinal transplant.

The chain employs TRBV2 and TRBJ1-1; 7 bases are shared with TRBD1. V lost 9 bases and J lost 2; bases outside the gene matches: 3. The CDR3 contains 12 residues. Germline CDR1 and CDR2: SNHLY and FYNNEI. In DNA form, the CDR3 reads TGTGCCAGGGGACAGCAAAACACTGAAGCTTTCTTT. It is translated as CARGQQNTEAFF.

The chain is built from TRBV15 and TRBJ1-1; D might be TRBD1 (6 bases). The CDR3 runs to 15 residues. CDR1 is LNHNV and CDR2 is YYDKDF in the germline V gene (reference sequence). The V end was cut by 6 bases, the J end by 4 bases, with 18 bases between. CDR3 loop: CATRGGASVFTEAFF. In DNA form, the CDR3 reads TGTGCCACCAGGGGGGGGGCGTCGGTCTTCACTGAAGCTTTCTTT.

This clone was observed once. The V call is TRBV5-1, the J call TRBJ2-2; D assignment may be TRBD1 or TRBD2 (5 bases each). The V and J ends lost 1 base and 0 bases respectively, with 31 bases between them. CDR1 SGHRS and CDR2 YFSETQ come from the germline V gene. The CDR3 is made up of 23 amino acids. The CDR3 loop is CASSLKNSGRAEIERPNTGELFF. As DNA, the CDR3 is TGCGCCAGCAGCTTGAAGAATTCAGGCAGGGCTGAGATAGAGCGGCCGAACACCGGGGAGCTGTTTTTT.

This chain links TRBV4-1 with TRBJ2-1; D is perhaps TRBD2 (5 bases). This CDR3 has 16 amino acids. Germline V CDR1 and CDR2: MGHRA, YSYEKL. V lost 0 bases to trimming and J lost 4 bases, with 13 bases between them. The CDR3 here is CASSQDIIRTYNEQFF. CDR3 nucleotides: TGCGCCAGCAGCCAAGATATTATCCGGACTTACAATGAGCAGTTCTTC.

The rearrangement joins TRBV27 to TRBJ2-7, with 7 bases matching TRBD2. The length of the CDR3 is 18 residues. The V gene's germline CDR1 is MNHEY and CDR2 SMNVEV (reference sequence). V lost 0 bases, J lost 7 bases, and 18 bases stayed unmatched. The DNA for the CDR3 is TGTGCCAGCAGTTTATCCGTGTCGGGCCTAGCGGAGTTGGGGGAGCAGTACTTC. It is translated as CASSLSVSGLAELGEQYF.

In its sample, this clone was seen once. The chain has TRBV27 and TRBJ2-5; D uncertain. The length of the CDR3 is 12 residues. Trimming took 6 bases from V and 4 from J, leaving 9 bases between them. From germline, CDR1 is MNHEY and CDR2 SMNVEV (reference sequence). CDR3 coding DNA: TGTGCCAGCAGCCCTCGCGGAGAGACCCAGTACTTC. Protein: CASSPRGETQYF.

DNA of the CDR3: TGTGCCAGTGTTGGCCCCAGCTCCTACGAGCAGTACTTC. Protein sequence: CASVGPSSYEQYF. The chain uses TRBV28 and TRBJ2-7; D is ambiguous. In germline, CDR1 is MDHEN, CDR2 SYDVKM. The V gene lost 9 bases and the J gene lost 0 bases, with 12 bases spanning the gap. This CDR3 has 13 residues. The whole variable domain, remainder taken from reference TRBV28 and TRBJ2-7, is DVKVTQSSRYLVKRTGEKVFLECVQDMDHENMFWYRQDPGLGLRLIYFSYDVKMKEKGDIPEGYSVSREKKERFSLILESASTNQTSMYLCASVGPSSYEQYFGPGTRLTVT.

The genes are TRBV27 and TRBJ2-7; 9 bases fit TRBD1. Looked up from germline, CDR1 is MNHEY and CDR2 is SMNVEV (reference sequence). V gave up 4 bases and J gave up 3 bases; unmatched junction bases: 7. The CDR3 length is 15 residues. As DNA, the CDR3 is TGTGCCAGCAGTTCTCTACAGGGGGCGGACTACGAGCAGTACTTC. Residues: CASSSLQGADYEQYF.

The chain uses TRBV6-5 and TRBJ2-5; D is uncertain. CDR1 MNHEY and CDR2 SVGAGI come from the germline V gene. The CDR3 is made up of 14 amino acids. With 6 bases removed from V and 1 base from J, the gap between germline ends came to 12 bases. The CDR3 is CASRDPRSQETQYF. CDR3 DNA: TGTGCCAGCAGGGACCCCCGGTCCCAAGAGACCCAGTACTTC.

The rearrangement uses TRBV7-9 and TRBJ1-4, with D unresolved. This CDR3 is 14 amino acids long. Germline CDR1 SEHNR, CDR2 FQNEAQ (reference sequence). Trimming removed 4 bases at V and 8 bases at J, with 14 bases between. CDR3 protein: CASSSASPREKLFF. The CDR3 DNA sequence: TGTGCCAGCAGCTCGGCATCCCCCAGGGAAAAACTGTTTTTT.

The chain recombines TRBV9 with TRBJ2-2; maybe TRBD2 (5 bases). There are 16 residues in the CDR3. With 2 bases removed from V and 0 bases from J, the gap between germline ends came to 11 bases. Germline CDR1 and CDR2: SGDLS and YYNGEE. This CDR3 reads CASSVGVTSNTGELFF. The CDR3 DNA sequence: TGTGCCAGCAGCGTGGGAGTAACTTCGAACACCGGGGAGCTGTTTTTT.

This chain links TRBV9 with TRBJ2-2; D is uncertain. V lost 3 bases, J lost 3 bases, and 15 bases lay in between. Germline V lookup: CDR1 SGDLS, CDR2 YYNGEE. The CDR3 loop spans 16 amino acids. The CDR3 loop is CASSADSPSHTGELFF. The DNA of the CDR3 is TGTGCCAGCAGCGCCGACTCTCCCTCACACACCGGGGAGCTGTTTTTT.